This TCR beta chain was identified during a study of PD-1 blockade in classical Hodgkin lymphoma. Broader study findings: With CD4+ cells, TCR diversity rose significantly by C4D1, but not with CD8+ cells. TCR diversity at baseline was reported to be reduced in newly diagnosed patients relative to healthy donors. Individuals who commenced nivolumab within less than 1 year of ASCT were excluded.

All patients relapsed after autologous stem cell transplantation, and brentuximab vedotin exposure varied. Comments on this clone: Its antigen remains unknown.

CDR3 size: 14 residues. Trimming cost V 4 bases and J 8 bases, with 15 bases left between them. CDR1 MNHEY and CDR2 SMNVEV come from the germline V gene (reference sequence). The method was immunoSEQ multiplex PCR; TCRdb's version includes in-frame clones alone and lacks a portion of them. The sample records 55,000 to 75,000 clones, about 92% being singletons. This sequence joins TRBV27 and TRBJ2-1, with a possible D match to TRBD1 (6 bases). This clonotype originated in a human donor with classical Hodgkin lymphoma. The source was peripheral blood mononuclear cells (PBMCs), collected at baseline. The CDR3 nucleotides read TGTGCCAGCAGTTATGGGACATCTCCCGATGAGCAGTTCTTC. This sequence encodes CASSYGTSPDEQFF.